This T cell receptor (beta chain) was recovered during a study of Ad26.COV2.S vaccination and SARS-CoV-2 variants. Study details: Once, or twice with 56 days between doses, Ad26.COV2.S was given intramuscularly.

Treatment denoted: some 20 received Ad26.COV2.S at low or high dose, single or two shots; 5 received placebo; per-sample allocation not given. Each sample was drawn 63 days after the first injection (of vaccine or placebo). This CDR3 is built from 13 residues. Germline V lookup: CDR1 SEHNR, CDR2 FQNEAQ (reference sequence). V was pared by 3 bases and J by 3 bases, with 6 bases between. Sequencing was performed with immunoSEQ multiplex PCR; in TCRdb, only in-frame clones are kept and a portion is missing. The table shows about 480,000 clones, with approximately 88% occurring only once. The clonotype was recovered from a person aged 18-65 years who received the Ad26.COV2.S COVID-19 vaccine or a placebo. Specimen: peripheral blood, collected in a trial of Ad26.COV2.S vaccine versus placebo. The gene calls are TRBV7-9 and TRBJ2-1; perhaps TRBD2 as D (5 bases). The CDR3 reads CASSLDFYNEQFF. The CDR3 DNA is TGTGCCAGCAGCTTGGACTTCTACAATGAGCAGTTCTTC.